The sequence of this T cell receptor (beta chain) was determined in a study of blood T cell repertoires in COVID-19. Background on the study: Samples of COVID-19 (acute and convalescent) were obtained from the United States, Italy and Spain. In each case, the material was cDNA or gDNA derived from T cells, B-cell-depleted T cells, or PBMCs.

Original data processing: Nucleated cell counts were estimated from reference gene primer amplification. Profiling relied on immunoSEQ multiplex PCR, and the TCRdb table lists in-frame clones only, not all of them. D and trimming come from the DNA, and the V and J calls and clone size come from that table. The repertoire holds roughly 190,000 clones, with under 90% as singletons. The CDR3 has 15 residues. V dropped 7 bases and J dropped 2; count of bases not matched to a gene: 10. Germline V gives CDR1 MNHEY, CDR2 SMNVEV (reference sequence). The sequence was collected from a man in his sixties with acute or convalescent COVID-19. This chain connects TRBV27 to TRBJ1-1; 7 nucleotides agree with TRBD1. Specimen: peripheral blood. The CDR3, as DNA: TGTGCCAGCAAAATCGGGACAGCCCACAACACTGAAGCTTTCTTT. This sequence encodes CASKIGTAHNTEAFF.